The 18 T cell receptor beta chains presented below share a single source sample, sequenced in a study of cytomegalovirus exposure and HLA in healthy donors. The PCR contained 60 Vbeta and 13 Jbeta primers. Only in-frame clones appear in the TCRdb table, and some are missing; sequencing was by immunoSEQ multiplex PCR. The sample shows about 130,000 clones, 78% of them seen only once. The specimen was PBMCs. These receptors all stem from a man in his thirties or forties in good health and CMV-seropositive.

The chain employs TRBV27 and TRBJ2-2; 13 positions match TRBD2. Trimming at V came to 8 bases and at J to 3 bases, leaving 9 bases not matched to a gene. The germline V gene encodes CDR1 MNHEY and CDR2 SMNVEV (reference sequence). CDR3 length: 17 residues. The CDR3: CASVRLAGGGDTGELFF. The CDR3 DNA sequence: TGTGCCAGCGTAAGACTAGCGGGAGGCGGGGACACCGGGGAGCTGTTTTTT.

This clone was recorded once. The chain joins TRBV6-1 to TRBJ2-7; D uncertain. Germline V gene data show CDR1 as MNHNS and CDR2 as SASEGT. The CDR3 consists of 12 residues. The V end was cut by 2 bases, the J end by 2 bases, with 4 bases between. Here the CDR3 reads CASSELAYEQYF. CDR3 sequence (DNA): TGTGCCAGCAGTGAACTAGCCTACGAGCAGTACTTC.

The rearrangement links TRBV27 to TRBJ2-3, with 10 bases that match TRBD2. The CDR3 runs 21 residues. Germline V gene data show CDR1 as MNHEY and CDR2 as SMNVEV (reference sequence). The J segment lost 2 bases and the V segment lost 3 bases, leaving 20 bases of the junction unmatched. CDR3 sequence (DNA): TGTGCCAGCAGTTTTAAGTTCTTAGGTCCAAGCGGGACTAGCGTCACAGATACGCAGTATTTT. The encoded protein is CASSFKFLGPSGTSVTDTQYF.

The gene calls are TRBV7-6 and TRBJ2-7; D remains ambiguous. Germline-derived CDR1 and CDR2 are SGHVS and FNYEAQ. This CDR3 has 13 residues. Trimming shortened V by 1 base and J by 5 bases, and 9 bases separated the two germline ends. CDR3 coding DNA: TGTGCCAGCAGCTTAGTCGAGTATCACGAGCAGTACTTC. Its translation is CASSLVEYHEQYF.

This chain connects TRBV4-1 to TRBJ2-7, with D perhaps TRBD1 (5 bases). The V gene lost 0 bases and the J gene lost 6 bases, with 15 bases spanning the gap. The length of the CDR3 is 15 residues. The V gene's germline CDR1 is MGHRA and CDR2 YSYEKL. The CDR3 here is CASSQDQGIGAEQYF. CDR3 nucleotides: TGCGCCAGCAGCCAAGATCAGGGTATAGGGGCCGAGCAGTACTTC.

V is TRBV6-6 and J is TRBJ1-1; 8 bases agree with TRBD1. The CDR3 is 12 residues long. After removal of 8 bases from V and 5 bases from J, the junction contained 4 bases not matched to a gene. The germline V gene encodes CDR1 MNHNY and CDR2 SVGAGI (reference sequence). CDR3 protein: CASRTGRTEAFF. CDR3 bases: TGTGCCAGCCGGACAGGGAGGACTGAAGCTTTCTTT.

The chain carries TRBV6-1 and TRBJ2-1, with D possibly being TRBD1 (6 bases). Trimming left V 5 bases short and J 8 bases short, with 10 bases between. Germline assignment: CDR1 MNHNS and CDR2 SASEGT. The CDR3 length is 12 residues. Written as DNA, the CDR3 is TGTGCCAGCAGTTCAGGGGTCCATGAGCAGTTCTTC. This translates into CASSSGVHEQFF.

V usage is TRBV18 and J usage is TRBJ2-1; D may be TRBD2 (6 bases). CDR1 and CDR2 (germline): KGHSH, LQKENI. This CDR3 has 15 amino acids. Trimming pared 3 bases from V and 12 bases from J, leaving 21 bases between. CDR3 DNA sequence: TGTGCCAGCTCACCGGAGGACTACCTGCGTCTAGGGCAGTTCTTC. Amino acids: CASSPEDYLRLGQFF.

This chain links TRBV25-1 with TRBJ2-7; D uncertain. The CDR3 loop spans 11 amino acids. Looked up from germline, CDR1 is MGHDK and CDR2 is SYGVNS. V dropped 5 bases and J dropped 6 bases, with 8 bases sitting between them. DNA of the CDR3: TGTGCCAGCAGTAGCCTCGGCGAGCAGTACTTC. This codes for CASSSLGEQYF.

The chain is built from TRBV9 and TRBJ2-3; weak D call: TRBD2 (7 bases). The CDR3 extends over 17 amino acids. Germline V gene data show CDR1 as SGDLS and CDR2 as YYNGEE. Trimming cost V 4 bases and J 0 bases, with 18 bases left between them. The CDR3 DNA follows: TGTGCCAGCAGCTCCCATGGGGGGGGGCAGAGCACAGATACGCAGTATTTT. Protein product: CASSSHGGGQSTDTQYF. Together with reference TRBV9 and TRBJ2-3, the CDR3 gives the full variable domain: DSGVTQTPKHLITATGQRVTLRCSPRSGDLSVYWYQQSLDQGLQFLIQYYNGEERAKGNILERFSAQQFPDLHSELNLSSLELGDSALYFCASSSHGGGQSTDTQYFGPGTRLTVL.

The chain has TRBV7-2 and TRBJ1-2; TRBD1 matches at 7 bases. CDR1 is SGHTA and CDR2 is FQGNSA in the germline V gene. The CDR3 runs to 17 residues. J lost 4 bases, V lost 5 bases, and 16 bases had no gene match. The CDR3 DNA follows: TGTGCCAGCAGCATCTCCGGCCAGGGGGGCCTTGTCTATGGCTACACCTTC. Its protein is CASSISGQGGLVYGYTF. The full variable domain, rest sourced from reference TRBV7-2 and TRBJ1-2, is GAGVSQSPSNKVTEKGKDVELRCDPISGHTALYWYRQSLGQGLEFLIYFQGNSAPDKSGLPSDRFSAERTGGSVSTLTIQRTQQEDSAVYLCASSISGQGGLVYGYTFGSGTRLTVV.

The gene calls are TRBV19 and TRBJ2-7; 9 bases are shared with TRBD1. CDR1 and CDR2 from the germline V gene are LNHDA and SQIVND (reference sequence). After removal of 4 bases from V and 4 bases from J, the junction contained 11 bases not matched to a gene. The CDR3 totals 16 residues. The CDR3 sequence: CASSRDSQGAVYEQYF. The CDR3 DNA reads TGTGCCAGTAGTAGGGACTCACAGGGGGCGGTGTACGAGCAGTACTTC.

The chain is built from TRBV30 and TRBJ1-2; D is unresolved. CDR1 is GTSNPN, CDR2 SVGIG, per germline (reference sequence). Trimming removed 1 base from V and 6 bases from J, with 9 bases in between. This CDR3 contains 12 residues. DNA for the CDR3: TGTGCCTGGAGTGAGCGACCTGATGGCTACACCTTC. As protein: CAWSERPDGYTF.

The chain is built from TRBV4-1 and TRBJ2-1; 7 bases are shared with TRBD2. After removal of 4 bases from V and 6 bases from J, the junction contained 6 bases not matched to a gene. The CDR3 length is 14 residues. Germline V CDR1 and CDR2: MGHRA, YSYEKL. The CDR3 coding sequence is TGCGCCAGCAGCCTCTCGGGGGGAGGCAATGAGCAGTTCTTC. Its protein is CASSLSGGGNEQFF.

V is TRBV5-1 and J is TRBJ1-4; D remains ambiguous. In germline, CDR1 is SGHRS, CDR2 YFSETQ. Trimming removed 4 bases from V and 5 bases from J, with 9 bases in between. The CDR3 is 13 residues long. As DNA, the CDR3 is TGCGCCAGCAGCGCTACAGAGAATGAAAAACTGTTTTTT. Its translation: CASSATENEKLFF.

The chain combines TRBV7-8 with TRBJ2-3; D may be TRBD1 (6 bases). Between the trimmed V and J ends, which lost 0 bases and 2 bases, there was a span of 15 bases. Germline CDR1 and CDR2: SGHVS and FQNEAQ. This CDR3 contains 17 residues. This chain's CDR3 is CASSLALWQGLTDTQYF. The CDR3 DNA is TGTGCCAGCAGCTTAGCGTTATGGCAGGGGCTCACAGATACGCAGTATTTT.

CDR3 amino acids: CASSLNQFYEQYF. DNA of the CDR3: TGTGCCAGCAGCTTGAACCAGTTCTACGAGCAGTACTTC. The chain links TRBV5-6 to TRBJ2-7; no firm D call. The CDR3 runs to 13 residues. The ends were cut back, 1 base at V and 3 bases at J, with 8 bases in the middle. Per the germline V gene, CDR1 is SGHDT and CDR2 is YYEEEE.

This chain links TRBV6-4 with TRBJ2-7; D is perhaps TRBD1 (5 bases). V lost 4 bases and J lost 5, with 15 bases in between. From germline, CDR1 is MRHNA and CDR2 SNTAGT. The CDR3 runs 14 residues. The CDR3 sequence is CASSGGRGLDEQYF. CDR3 nucleotide sequence: TGTGCCAGCAGTGGTGGAAGGGGCCTCGACGAGCAGTACTTC.